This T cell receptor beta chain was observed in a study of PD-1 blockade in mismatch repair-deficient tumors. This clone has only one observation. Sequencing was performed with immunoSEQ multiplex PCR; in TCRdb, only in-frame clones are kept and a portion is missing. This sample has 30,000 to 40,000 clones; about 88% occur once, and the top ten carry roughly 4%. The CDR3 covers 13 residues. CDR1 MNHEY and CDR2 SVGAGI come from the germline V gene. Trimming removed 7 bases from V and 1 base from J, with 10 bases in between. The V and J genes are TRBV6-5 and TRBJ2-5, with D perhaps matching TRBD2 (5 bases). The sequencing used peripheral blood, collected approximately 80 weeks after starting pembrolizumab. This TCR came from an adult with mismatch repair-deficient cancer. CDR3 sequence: CASTRAGQETQYF. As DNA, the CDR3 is TGTGCCAGCACCCGGGCGGGCCAAGAGACCCAGTACTTC.